These 30 T cell receptor beta chains originate from one sample sequenced in a study of T cells after yellow fever vaccination. TCRdb passed the 5' RACE reads through MiXCR, listing each CDR3 protein once. Among under 250,000 distinct CDR3 sequences listed, about 7% were seen once. The starting material was CD4+ T cells sorted from PBMCs, obtained 15 days after the yellow fever booster vaccination. The receptors originated from a man aged 25 to 45 who received the YFV17D yellow fever vaccine.

CDR3 sequence (DNA): TGTGCCAGCAGCTTATCTGGCAGGGAAAATCAGCCCCAGCATTTT. Its protein product is CASSLSGRENQPQHF. The chain joins TRBV7-2 to TRBJ1-5; TRBD1 is a possible D gene (5 bases). Germline CDR1 reads SGHTA; CDR2 reads FQGNSA. CDR3 length: 15 amino acids. V lost 2 bases and J lost 4, with 12 bases in between.

This clonotype was observed many times. The genes are TRBV5-1 and TRBJ2-7; D may be TRBD1 or TRBD2 (5 bases each). CDR3 length: 13 residues. V lost 3 bases, J lost 1 base, and 8 bases lay in between. Germline V gene lookup returns CDR1 SGHRS and CDR2 YFSETQ. Here the CDR3 DNA reads TGCGCCAGCAGCTGGGACGGATCCTACGAGCAGTACTTC. It encodes CASSWDGSYEQYF.

This clonotype was observed many times. The chain has TRBV7-8 and TRBJ2-2; possibly TRBD2 for D (5 bases). The CDR3 sequence is 16 residues long. The germline V and J ends were trimmed by 10 bases and 4 bases, with 22 bases remaining between them. Germline CDR1 and CDR2: SGHVS and FQNEAQ. Written as DNA, the CDR3 is TGTGCCACCAAGGAGGCGATACGGTTTACCACCGGGGAGCTGTTTTTT. Amino acid sequence: CATKEAIRFTTGELFF.

A few counts support this clonotype. The genes are TRBV7-8 and TRBJ1-1; D not certain. This CDR3 contains 13 residues. Germline lookup yields CDR1 SGHVS and CDR2 FQNEAQ. V gave up 5 bases and J gave up 7 bases, with 14 bases separating them. The CDR3 region is CASSPNLRSEAFF. CDR3 sequence (DNA): TGTGCCAGCAGCCCGAATCTGAGGAGTGAAGCTTTCTTT.

This clonotype was picked up a small number of times. V is TRBV5-6 and J is TRBJ2-3; TRBD2 is a possible D gene (5 bases). Deletions cut 6 bases from V and 0 bases from J, with 14 bases between. Germline CDR1 SGHDT, CDR2 YYEEEE. The CDR3 runs 15 residues. DNA of the CDR3: TGTGCCAGCACCATTGGACTCTCTAGCACAGATACGCAGTATTTT. Amino acids: CASTIGLSSTDTQYF.

This clonotype was counted at least ten times. The chain couples TRBV20-1 to TRBJ2-2; D may correspond to TRBD1 or TRBD2 (5 bases each). V shed 4 bases and J shed 1 base, with 10 bases lying between them. Germline loops: CDR1 DFQATT, CDR2 SNEGSKA (reference sequence). The CDR3 runs 14 residues. CDR3 nucleotides: TGCAGTGCTAAACGAGGGGTGAACACCGGGGAGCTGTTTTTT. Translation: CSAKRGVNTGELFF.

The V gene is TRBV5-4, the J gene TRBJ1-2; D is perhaps TRBD1 (6 bases). From germline, CDR1 is SGHNT and CDR2 YYREEE (reference sequence). V lost 4 bases and J 7 bases, leaving 11 bases between the germline ends. The CDR3 is 12 amino acids. The CDR3 protein is CASSLTRGGYTF. The CDR3, as DNA: TGTGCCAGCAGCCTGACCAGGGGTGGCTACACCTTC.

This clonotype was counted only a few times. The chain is built from TRBV12-3 or TRBV12-4 and TRBJ2-1, with unresolved D. V shed 3 bases and J shed 4 bases, with 7 bases lying between them. This CDR3 contains 13 residues. DNA for the CDR3: TGTGCCAGCAGTTTTAGGGAATACAATGAGCAGTTCTTC. This codes for CASSFREYNEQFF.

J is TRBJ2-1 and V is TRBV18; D ambiguous. Trimming took off 2 bases at V and 9 bases at J, with 14 bases between the two ends. CDR3 length: 14 residues. Germline V lookup: CDR1 KGHSH, CDR2 LQKENI. In DNA, the CDR3 is TGTGCCAGCTCACCATACGGTGTTGGGTTTGAGCAGTTCTTC. Translated, it gives CASSPYGVGFEQFF.

This clonotype was observed a handful of times. The chain carries TRBV20-1 and TRBJ2-1, with TRBD2 identical over 12 bases. The CDR3 contains 18 residues. Germline CDR1 reads DFQATT; CDR2 reads SNEGSKA (reference sequence). V dropped 0 bases and J dropped 0; count of bases not matched to a gene: 6. The CDR3 region is CSAREGQGLAGSYNEQFF. The CDR3 DNA sequence: TGCAGTGCTAGAGAAGGACAGGGACTAGCGGGCTCCTACAATGAGCAGTTCTTC.

In this sample, this clonotype turned up a few times. V gene TRBV9 combines with J gene TRBJ2-1, with D unclear. Trimming took 0 bases from V and 2 from J, leaving 12 bases between them. The CDR3 contains 16 residues. Germline V CDR1 and CDR2: SGDLS, YYNGEE. CDR3 amino acids: CASSVAPPTTYNEQFF. In nucleotides, the CDR3 is TGTGCCAGCAGCGTAGCCCCACCAACCACCTACAATGAGCAGTTCTTC.

This clonotype turned up a few times. V usage is TRBV18 and J usage is TRBJ1-5; D is possibly TRBD1 (5 bases). Trimming took 5 bases from V and 5 from J, leaving 16 bases between them. The CDR3 covers 15 residues. From germline, CDR1 is KGHSH and CDR2 LQKENI. This chain's CDR3 is CASSSRAGTDQPQHF. The CDR3 DNA follows: TGTGCCAGCTCATCCCGGGCGGGGACGGATCAGCCCCAGCATTTT.

As for this clonotype: Possible read error: a much larger clone is one base away. The conserved final phenylalanine or tryptophan is absent from the CDR3, which likely points to a read error. The J gene is TRBJ2-3, the V gene TRBV6-1; 7 bases map to TRBD1. CDR1 and CDR2 from the germline V gene are MNHNS and SASEGT. Trimming cost V 9 bases and J 3 bases; bases outside gene matches: 15. The CDR3 is 16 residues long. This chain's CDR3 is CASSVEGAGTTDTQYL. The CDR3 DNA reads TGTGCCAGTTCTGTCGAGGGGGCCGGGACGACAGATACGCAGTATCTT.

The sample holds many counts of this clonotype. The genes are TRBV24-1 and TRBJ2-3; tentative D call: TRBD2 (5 bases). There are 13 residues in the CDR3. Germline V gene data show CDR1 as KGHDR and CDR2 as SFDVKD. V shed 8 bases and J shed 0 bases, with 8 bases lying between them. The CDR3 region has the DNA TGTGCCACCAACGGCGGGAGCACAGATACGCAGTATTTT. This encodes CATNGGSTDTQYF.

This clonotype was found many times. The chain uses TRBV5-5 and TRBJ2-4; D possibly corresponds to TRBD2 (6 bases). The germline V gene has CDR1 SGHKS and CDR2 YYEKEE (reference sequence). The CDR3 covers 17 residues. The V end was cut by 4 bases, the J end by 8 bases, with 25 bases between. The DNA for the CDR3 is TGTGCCAGCAGCGCGCCGGGACCGTCTAGCTTAGCGGACATTCAGTACTTC. This translates into CASSAPGPSSLADIQYF.

This clonotype was seen more than once but under ten times. The chain employs TRBV29-1 and TRBJ2-3, with TRBD2 matching 8 bases. J was trimmed by 0 bases and V by 7 bases; bases with no gene match: 9. Germline CDR1 SQVTM, CDR2 ANQGSEA. The CDR3 totals 15 residues. CDR3 protein: CSAASGSSSTDTQYF. The CDR3 DNA reads as TGCAGCGCTGCAAGCGGGAGTTCTAGCACAGATACGCAGTATTTT.

This clonotype was seen ten or more times. The chain combines TRBV10-2 with TRBJ2-2; 7 positions match TRBD2. The CDR3 is 14 amino acids. V lost 5 bases and J lost 4; bases outside the gene matches: 4. CDR1 and CDR2 from the germline V gene are WSHSY and SAAADI. This chain's CDR3 is CASSRTSVTGELFF. The CDR3 coding sequence is TGCGCCAGCAGTCGAACTAGCGTCACCGGGGAGCTGTTTTTT.

This clonotype was found many times. This chain links TRBV5-1 with TRBJ2-2; D is unresolved. The germline V gene encodes CDR1 SGHRS and CDR2 YFSETQ. V was trimmed by 0 bases and J by 0 bases, leaving 9 bases between them. The CDR3 contains 16 residues. The CDR3 bases are TGCGCCAGCAGCTTGGCTAGTTCGGCGAACACCGGGGAGCTGTTTTTT. Residues: CASSLASSANTGELFF.

The sample holds a few counts of this clonotype. The chain uses TRBV27 and TRBJ1-5; D is perhaps TRBD1 (5 bases). Trimming pared 3 bases from V and 7 bases from J, leaving 13 bases between. This CDR3 contains 14 residues. Germline V CDR1 and CDR2: MNHEY, SMNVEV (reference sequence). CDR3 nucleotide sequence: TGTGCCAGCAGTTTTGGGGACGGAATACAGCCCCAGCATTTT. It yields the protein CASSFGDGIQPQHF.

This clonotype came up many times. The J gene is TRBJ2-1, the V gene TRBV12-3 or TRBV12-4; TRBD2 matches at 7 bases. The CDR3 totals 15 residues. The junction had 11 bases not matched to a gene; V was cut back by 5 bases and J by 7 bases. Here the CDR3 reads CASSLMGRVSNEQFF. CDR3 sequence (DNA): TGTGCCAGCAGTCTAATGGGGAGGGTGTCAAATGAGCAGTTCTTC.

In this sample, this clonotype turned up many times. This chain uses TRBV5-1 with TRBJ1-2, with 8 positions matching TRBD1. This CDR3 comprises 16 residues. The junction had 8 bases not matched to a gene; V was cut back by 4 bases and J by 0 bases. Germline V gene sequence: CDR1 SGHRS, CDR2 YFSETQ. The CDR3 DNA reads as TGCGCCAGCAGCCCTGGAGGGACAGGAACTAACTATGGCTACACCTTC. Amino acids: CASSPGGTGTNYGYTF.

V is TRBV19 and J is TRBJ1-1; TRBD1 might be the D (6 bases). Germline V gene sequence: CDR1 LNHDA, CDR2 SQIVND (reference sequence). CDR3 length equals 12 residues. Between the trimmed V and J ends, which lost 6 bases and 8 bases, there was a span of 13 bases. The CDR3 spells CASSTNRGEAFF. In nucleotides, the CDR3 is TGTGCCAGTAGCACAAATAGGGGGGAAGCTTTCTTT.

This clonotype was counted at least ten times. The chain couples TRBV27 to TRBJ2-3; TRBD2 matches 8 bases. Per the germline V gene, CDR1 is MNHEY and CDR2 is SMNVEV (reference sequence). V shed 8 bases, J shed 3 bases, and the junction held 7 bases outside the gene matches. The CDR3 has 14 amino acids. CDR3 bases: TGTGCCAGCGGAGAATTAGCGGGAACAGATACGCAGTATTTT. Amino acids: CASGELAGTDTQYF.

To note about this clonotype: A read error is possible here, since a much larger clone lies one base away. This sequence joins TRBV18 and TRBJ2-7; 7 positions agree with TRBD2. V dropped 2 bases and J dropped 5; count of bases not matched to a gene: 9. Germline CDR1 reads KGHSH; CDR2 reads LQKENI. CDR3 length: 15 residues. In nucleotides, the CDR3 is TGTGCCAGCTCACCAAGGGAGGGAATACGAAACGAGCAGTACTTC. Its translation is CASSPREGIRNEQYF.

This clonotype appeared a few times. V is TRBV5-1 and J is TRBJ2-2; the D is unclear. The germline V and J ends were trimmed by 0 bases and 8 bases, with 8 bases remaining between them. CDR1 SGHRS and CDR2 YFSETQ come from the germline V gene. The CDR3 spans 13 residues. Here the CDR3 reads CASSLEPAGELFF. The CDR3 nucleotides are TGCGCCAGCAGCTTGGAGCCCGCGGGGGAGCTGTTTTTT. Variable domain in full (rest from reference TRBV5-1 and TRBJ2-2): KAGVTQTPRYLIKTRGQQVTLSCSPISGHRSVSWYQQTPGQGLQFLFEYFSETQRNKGNFPGRFSGRQFSNSRSEMNVSTLELGDSALYLCASSLEPAGELFFGEGSRLTVL.

This clonotype appeared many times. The rearrangement links TRBV2 to TRBJ2-7, with D possibly matching TRBD1 (6 bases). V was clipped by 7 bases and J by 2 bases, with 18 bases between them. Germline V gene lookup returns CDR1 SNHLY and CDR2 FYNNEI. This CDR3 spans 15 amino acids. The CDR3 DNA sequence: TGTGCCAGCAATAACGCCGGGACAACAACCTACGAGCAGTACTTC. Translating gives CASNNAGTTTYEQYF.

At least ten counts were recorded for this clonotype. The CDR3 sequence: CSVTGTGYGYTF. CDR3 nucleotides: TGCAGCGTTACTGGGACAGGCTATGGCTACACCTTC. The rearrangement uses TRBV29-1 and TRBJ1-2; 8 nucleotides agree with TRBD1. The junction had 3 bases not matched to a gene; V was cut back by 5 bases and J by 4 bases. This CDR3 is built from 12 residues. The germline V gene has CDR1 SQVTM and CDR2 ANQGSEA. The whole variable domain, filled in from reference TRBV29-1 and TRBJ1-2, reads SAVISQKPSRDICQRGTSLTIQCQVDSQVTMMFWYRQQPGQSLTLIATANQGSEATYESGFVIDKFPISRPNLTFSTLTVSNMSPEDSSIYLCSVTGTGYGYTFGSGTRLTVV.

This chain connects TRBV7-9 to TRBJ2-7; D remains unclear. The V gene's germline CDR1 is SEHNR and CDR2 FQNEAQ (reference sequence). The CDR3 extends over 14 amino acids. V dropped 0 bases and J dropped 5 bases, with 11 bases sitting between them. CDR3 residues: CASSLAGRMDEQYF. The CDR3 DNA reads as TGTGCCAGCAGCTTAGCGGGCAGGATGGACGAGCAGTACTTC.

The chain employs TRBV29-1 and TRBJ2-7; TRBD2 matches 12 bases. This CDR3 comprises 17 residues. V trimming: 7 bases; J trimming: 0 bases; junction bases outside the gene matches: 13. Germline-derived CDR1 and CDR2 are SQVTM and ANQGSEA. The CDR3 bases are TGCAGCGGGAGGCAAGGACTAGCGGGATTGAGCTCCTACGAGCAGTACTTC. It encodes CSGRQGLAGLSSYEQYF.

This clonotype was seen a few times. This chain joins TRBV12-5 and TRBJ1-1, with 7 bases aligning to TRBD1. Germline-derived CDR1 and CDR2 are LGHNT and FRNRAP. CDR3 length: 14 amino acids. V was pared by 5 bases and J by 6 bases, with 9 bases of the junction left unmatched. The CDR3 loop is CASGPTVRGAEAFF. CDR3 in DNA: TGTGCTAGTGGTCCCACTGTCAGGGGGGCTGAAGCTTTCTTT.